This T cell receptor beta chain was recorded in a study of OX40 agonist ivuxolimab in advanced cancers. Systemic immunosuppression or autoimmune disease history was grounds to exclude patients. Peripheral blood came from all dose cohorts at three timepoints. This table comes from immunoSEQ multiplex PCR, and its TCRdb copy is limited to in-frame clones, with some not included. The data contain some 60,000 clones, about 88% of them singletons. This clonotype was sampled from an adult with an advanced solid tumor such as melanoma, head and neck, liver or kidney cancer. Sequencing was performed on CD4+ or CD8+ T cells sorted from blood, taken in a trial of the OX40 agonist ivuxolimab.

DNA of the CDR3: TGTGCCAGCAGCTTGTTCGGGGAAGAGTACTACGAGCAGTACTTC. Residues: CASSLFGEEYYEQYF. The J gene is TRBJ2-7, the V gene TRBV5-6, with a weak D call TRBD2 (5 bases). The V end was cut by 1 base, the J end by 3 bases, with 14 bases between. CDR1 SGHDT and CDR2 YYEEEE come from the germline V gene. The CDR3 is 15 residues long.